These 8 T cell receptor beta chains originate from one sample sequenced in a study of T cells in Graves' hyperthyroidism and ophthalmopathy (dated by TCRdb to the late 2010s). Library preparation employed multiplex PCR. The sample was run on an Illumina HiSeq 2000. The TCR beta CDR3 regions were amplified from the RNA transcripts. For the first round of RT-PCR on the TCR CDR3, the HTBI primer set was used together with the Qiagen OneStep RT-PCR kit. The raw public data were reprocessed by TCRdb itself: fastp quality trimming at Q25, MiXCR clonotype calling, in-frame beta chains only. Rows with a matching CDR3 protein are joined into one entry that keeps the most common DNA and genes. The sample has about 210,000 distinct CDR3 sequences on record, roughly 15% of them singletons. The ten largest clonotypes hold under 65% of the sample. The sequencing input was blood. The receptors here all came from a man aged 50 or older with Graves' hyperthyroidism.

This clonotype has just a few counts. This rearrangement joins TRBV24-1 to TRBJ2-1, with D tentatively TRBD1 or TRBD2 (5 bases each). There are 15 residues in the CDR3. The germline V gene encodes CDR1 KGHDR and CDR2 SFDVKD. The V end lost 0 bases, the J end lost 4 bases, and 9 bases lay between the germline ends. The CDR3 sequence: CATSDLRDGYNEQFF. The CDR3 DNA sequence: TGTGCCACCAGTGATTTGCGGGACGGTTACAATGAGCAGTTCTTC.

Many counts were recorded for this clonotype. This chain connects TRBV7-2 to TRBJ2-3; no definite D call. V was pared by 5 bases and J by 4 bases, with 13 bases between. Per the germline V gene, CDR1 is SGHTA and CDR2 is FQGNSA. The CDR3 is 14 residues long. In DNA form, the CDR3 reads TGTGCCAGCAGCCCTAGGACCGGCCCAGATACGCAGTATTTT. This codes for CASSPRTGPDTQYF.

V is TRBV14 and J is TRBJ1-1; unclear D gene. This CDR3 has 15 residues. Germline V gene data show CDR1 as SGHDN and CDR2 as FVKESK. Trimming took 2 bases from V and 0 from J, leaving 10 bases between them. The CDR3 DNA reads TGTGCCAGCAGCCAATTCTCTTATGTGAACACTGAAGCTTTCTTT. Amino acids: CASSQFSYVNTEAFF.

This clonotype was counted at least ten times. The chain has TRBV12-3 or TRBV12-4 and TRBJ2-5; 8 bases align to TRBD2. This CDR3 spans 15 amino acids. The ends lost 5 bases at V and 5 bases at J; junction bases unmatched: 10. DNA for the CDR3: TGTGCCAGCAGTCACCGACTAGCGCGAGGGGAGACCCAGTACTTC. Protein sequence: CASSHRLARGETQYF.

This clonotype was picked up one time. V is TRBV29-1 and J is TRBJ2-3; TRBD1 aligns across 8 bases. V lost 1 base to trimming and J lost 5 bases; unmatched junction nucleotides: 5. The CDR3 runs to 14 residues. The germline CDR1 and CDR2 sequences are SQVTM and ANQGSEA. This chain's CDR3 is CSVEGQGAGDTQYF. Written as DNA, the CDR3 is TGCAGCGTTGAAGGGCAGGGGGCCGGAGATACGCAGTATTTT.

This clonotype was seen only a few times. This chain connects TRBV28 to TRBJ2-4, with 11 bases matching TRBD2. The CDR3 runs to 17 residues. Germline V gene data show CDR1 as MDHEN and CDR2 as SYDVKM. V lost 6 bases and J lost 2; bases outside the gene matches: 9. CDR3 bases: TGTGCCAGCAGCGGCCGCCTAGCGGGAGGCTCCAAAAACATTCAGTACTTC. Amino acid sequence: CASSGRLAGGSKNIQYF.

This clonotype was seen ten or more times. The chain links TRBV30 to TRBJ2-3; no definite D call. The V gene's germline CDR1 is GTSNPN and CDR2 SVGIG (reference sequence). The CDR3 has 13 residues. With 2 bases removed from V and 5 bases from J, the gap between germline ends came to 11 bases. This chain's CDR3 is CAWSPNVGDTQYF. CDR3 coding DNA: TGTGCCTGGAGTCCTAACGTAGGAGATACGCAGTATTTT.

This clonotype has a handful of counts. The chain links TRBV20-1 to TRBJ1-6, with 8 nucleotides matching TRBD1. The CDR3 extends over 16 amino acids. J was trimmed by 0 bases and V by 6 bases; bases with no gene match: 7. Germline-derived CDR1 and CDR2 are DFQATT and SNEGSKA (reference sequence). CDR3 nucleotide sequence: TGCAGTGCCTACAGGGACAGGAGCTCCTATAATTCACCCCTCCACTTT. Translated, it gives CSAYRDRSSYNSPLHF.